These 25 T cell receptor beta chains share one sample of origin, sequenced in a study of blood T cell repertoires in COVID-19. Method: immunoSEQ multiplex PCR; TCRdb's copy keeps in-frame clones and lacks some. The sample records over 300,000 clones, around 91% being singletons. The sequenced sample was peripheral blood. These receptor sequences come from a man in his late teens or twenties with active or convalescent COVID-19.

V and J are TRBV30 and TRBJ2-1; 12 positions agree with TRBD2. This CDR3 has 18 amino acids. CDR1 and CDR2 (germline): GTSNPN, SVGIG (reference sequence). After removal of 1 base from V and 4 bases from J, the junction contained 11 bases not matched to a gene. CDR3 loop: CAWSGYGGTSGRYNEQFF. The CDR3 nucleotides are TGTGCCTGGAGTGGATACGGCGGGACTAGCGGGCGGTACAATGAGCAGTTCTTC.

This chain links TRBV5-1 with TRBJ2-7; 10 nucleotides agree with TRBD2. Trimming took 0 bases from V and 3 from J; bases not matched to a gene: 6. CDR1 is SGHRS and CDR2 is YFSETQ in the germline V gene. CDR3 length equals 16 residues. CDR3 in amino acids: CASSLGLAGDRYEQYF. The CDR3 nucleotides are TGCGCCAGCAGCTTGGGGCTAGCGGGGGACCGCTACGAGCAGTACTTC.

The chain recombines TRBV6-5 with TRBJ2-7, with D maybe TRBD1 (6 bases). Trimming shortened V by 8 bases and J by 9 bases, and 14 bases separated the two germline ends. Germline CDR1 MNHEY, CDR2 SVGAGI. The CDR3 consists of 11 residues. The CDR3 here is CASDNRDGQYF. The CDR3 DNA reads TGTGCCAGCGACAACAGGGACGGGCAGTACTTC.

This rearrangement joins TRBV27 to TRBJ2-7; 9 nucleotides agree with TRBD2. This CDR3 is 15 amino acids long. Germline loops: CDR1 MNHEY, CDR2 SMNVEV (reference sequence). Unmatched junction bases numbered 10, after V lost 9 bases and J lost 1 base. In DNA form, the CDR3 reads TGTGCCAGTAACTGGGCGGGAGGGCCGTCCTACGAGCAGTACTTC. This gives the protein CASNWAGGPSYEQYF.

The V and J genes are TRBV29-1 and TRBJ1-1, with D uncertain. There are 14 residues in the CDR3. V lost 2 bases and J lost 4, with 14 bases in between. The V gene's germline CDR1 is SQVTM and CDR2 ANQGSEA. CDR3 loop: CSVEFGYGGTEAFF. DNA of the CDR3: TGCAGCGTTGAATTCGGGTACGGAGGCACTGAAGCTTTCTTT.

The chain carries TRBV20-1 and TRBJ1-5; no clear D gene. Trimming removed 3 bases from V and 3 bases from J, with 15 bases in between. The CDR3 loop spans 15 amino acids. In germline, CDR1 is DFQATT, CDR2 SNEGSKA (reference sequence). The CDR3, as DNA: TGCAGTGCTAGTAACAGCCAGAGCCCCAATCAGCCCCAGCATTTT. It yields the protein CSASNSQSPNQPQHF.

The gene calls are TRBV7-6 and TRBJ2-1; D may be TRBD1 (7 bases). This CDR3 is 15 amino acids long. Trimming took 5 bases from V and 6 from J, leaving 17 bases between them. Germline-derived CDR1 and CDR2 are SGHVS and FNYEAQ. This CDR3 reads CASSTRGRESNEQFF. The CDR3 nucleotides read TGTGCCAGCAGCACGAGGGGGCGGGAAAGCAATGAGCAGTTCTTC.

The rearrangement links TRBV10-3 to TRBJ2-7, with 12 positions matching TRBD1. The length of the CDR3 is 13 residues. Trimming at V came to 2 bases and at J to 9 bases, leaving 2 bases not matched to a gene. Germline V gives CDR1 ENHRY, CDR2 SYGVKD. The CDR3 sequence is CAISEGTGGLQYF. CDR3 nucleotides: TGTGCCATCAGTGAGGGGACAGGGGGCCTGCAGTACTTC.

The rearrangement joins TRBV7-2 to TRBJ1-1, with 8 bases aligning to TRBD1. The V and J ends lost 1 base and 1 base, in that order; junction bases with no gene match: 11. This CDR3 has 18 amino acids. Germline V gives CDR1 SGHTA, CDR2 FQGNSA. CDR3 coding DNA: TGTGCCAGCAGCTTAGTACGCACAGGGGGGGCTAAGAACACTGAAGCTTTCTTT. As protein: CASSLVRTGGAKNTEAFF.

V is TRBV11-2 and J is TRBJ2-2; D remains unclear. The ends were cut back, 4 bases at V and 1 base at J, with 13 bases in the middle. Germline V lookup: CDR1 SGHAT, CDR2 FQNNGV. The length of the CDR3 is 16 residues. In DNA, the CDR3 is TGTGCCAGCAGCTCGAAGGTACGACAGAACACCGGGGAGCTGTTTTTT. Translated, it gives CASSSKVRQNTGELFF.

The rearrangement uses TRBV6-1 and TRBJ2-1; 9 nucleotides align to TRBD1. V shed 3 bases, J shed 4 bases, and the junction held 4 bases outside the gene matches. The V gene's germline CDR1 is MNHNS and CDR2 SASEGT. The CDR3 runs 15 residues. DNA of the CDR3: TGTGCCAGCAGTGAGGACAGGGGCCCTTACAATGAGCAGTTCTTC. It is translated as CASSEDRGPYNEQFF.

The chain is built from TRBV6-6 and TRBJ2-7; a weak D match, TRBD1 (6 bases). The CDR3 length is 14 residues. Germline V lookup: CDR1 MNHNY, CDR2 SVGAGI (reference sequence). V was clipped by 4 bases and J by 1 base, with 11 bases between them. The CDR3 region has the DNA TGTGCCAGCAGTTCCTCGGACAGTTCCTACGAGCAGTACTTC. Amino acids: CASSSSDSSYEQYF.

As concerns this clone: The same CDR3 arises from other DNA sequences in this sample as well. This chain uses TRBV6-2 or TRBV6-3 with TRBJ1-2; 7 positions match TRBD1. The CDR3 length is 13 residues. Germline CDR1 reads MNHEY; CDR2 reads SVGEGT. V gave up 6 bases and J gave up 2 bases; unmatched junction bases: 3. The CDR3 bases are TGTGCCAGCAGCCGACAGGGAAACTATGGCTACACCTTC. Protein sequence: CASSRQGNYGYTF.

The chain carries TRBV7-6 and TRBJ2-5; D perhaps matches TRBD1 (6 bases). The CDR3 spans 15 residues. Germline V gives CDR1 SGHVS, CDR2 FNYEAQ. The V gene lost 0 bases and the J gene lost 5 bases, with 13 bases spanning the gap. The CDR3 region has the DNA TGTGCCAGCAGCTTAGCCGCGAGGGGGTGGGAGACCCAGTACTTC. It translates to CASSLAARGWETQYF.

The chain has TRBV6-5 and TRBJ1-2; no definite D call. Trimming took off 0 bases at V and 4 bases at J, with 3 bases between the two ends. Germline CDR1 reads MNHEY; CDR2 reads SVGAGI. CDR3 length: 12 amino acids. As DNA, the CDR3 is TGTGCCAGCAGTTACTCGAGCTATGGCTACACCTTC. This translates into CASSYSSYGYTF.

This clone was counted only a few times. This rearrangement joins TRBV19 to TRBJ1-5; 8 nucleotides line up with TRBD1. CDR3 length equals 17 residues. Germline assignment: CDR1 LNHDA and CDR2 SQIVND (reference sequence). V gave up 1 base and J gave up 3 bases; unmatched junction bases: 8. The CDR3 loop reads CASSIGWQGANNQPQHF. In DNA, the CDR3 is TGTGCCAGTAGTATAGGATGGCAGGGGGCCAACAATCAGCCCCAGCATTTT.

The V and J genes are TRBV6-2 or TRBV6-3 and TRBJ2-7, with a weak D call TRBD1 (7 bases). CDR1 and CDR2 (germline): MNHEY, SVGEGT. The CDR3 consists of 16 residues. Between the trimmed V and J ends, which lost 2 bases and 2 bases, there was a span of 16 bases. CDR3 protein: CASSYLSAGGTYEQYF. The CDR3 bases are TGTGCCAGCAGTTACCTGTCGGCAGGGGGGACCTACGAGCAGTACTTC.

This chain joins TRBV6-6 and TRBJ2-5; TRBD1 is a possible D gene (8 bases). V lost 8 bases and J lost 2, with 12 bases in between. From germline, CDR1 is MNHNY and CDR2 SVGAGI (reference sequence). CDR3 length: 13 amino acids. CDR3 protein: CASHRGGQETQYF. CDR3 sequence (DNA): TGTGCCAGCCACAGGGGGGGGCAAGAGACCCAGTACTTC.

The J gene is TRBJ1-1, the V gene TRBV5-5; 7 bases are a match to TRBD1. CDR1 and CDR2 from the germline V gene are SGHKS and YYEKEE (reference sequence). This CDR3 has 15 amino acids. Germline trimming cut 4 bases from V and 3 bases from J; bases unmatched to any gene: 9. CDR3 residues: CASSLNTGAYTEAFF. DNA for the CDR3: TGTGCCAGCAGCCTCAACACAGGGGCCTACACTGAAGCTTTCTTT.

This clone was picked up one time. The genes are TRBV13 and TRBJ2-2; 8 nucleotides line up with TRBD2. V lost 8 bases to trimming and J lost 4 bases; unmatched junction nucleotides: 6. The CDR3 runs to 14 residues. Germline CDR1 is PRHDT and CDR2 is FYEKMQ (reference sequence). As DNA, the CDR3 is TGTGCCAGCCGTACGGGGGGGACCACCGGGGAGCTGTTTTTT. Encoded protein: CASRTGGTTGELFF.

The V gene is TRBV12-3 or TRBV12-4, the J gene TRBJ1-1; D ambiguous. The CDR3 runs to 11 residues. Trimming took off 3 bases at V and 3 bases at J, with 2 bases between the two ends. The DNA of the CDR3 is TGTGCCAGCAGTTTCTACACTGAAGCTTTCTTT. Protein sequence: CASSFYTEAFF.

This clone was detected many times. The chain combines TRBV27 with TRBJ2-1, with 8 bases identical to TRBD2. The V and J ends lost 2 bases and 4 bases, in that order; junction bases with no gene match: 7. The CDR3 spans 16 residues. Germline values: CDR1 MNHEY, CDR2 SMNVEV (reference sequence). The CDR3 spells CASSLLAGPRYNEQFF. The CDR3 DNA reads as TGTGCCAGCAGTTTACTAGCGGGTCCGAGGTACAATGAGCAGTTCTTC.

The rearrangement uses TRBV5-6 and TRBJ2-7, with a tentative D call TRBD2 (5 bases). The CDR3 runs to 12 residues. The V end lost 3 bases, the J end lost 2 bases, and 6 bases lay between the germline ends. Germline assignment: CDR1 SGHDT and CDR2 YYEEEE. In DNA form, the CDR3 reads TGTGCCAGCAGCTGGGAGACCTACGAGCAGTACTTC. Encoded protein: CASSWETYEQYF.

This chain joins TRBV21-1 and TRBJ2-1; the D call in the table, TRBD2, was not verified against the DNA. TRBV21-1 is listed as a pseudogene. This CDR3 is 10 amino acids long. CDR3 nucleotide sequence: TGTGCCAGCCTCACCGCGCAGCAGTTCTTC. Amino acid sequence: CASLTAQQFF.

The J gene is TRBJ2-7, the V gene TRBV6-5, with a possible D match to TRBD1 (6 bases). The ends were cut back, 6 bases at V and 4 bases at J, with 10 bases in the middle. CDR1 and CDR2 (germline): MNHEY, SVGAGI. The CDR3 consists of 12 residues. Written as DNA, the CDR3 is TGTGCCAGCAGCCCGGACAGATACGAGCAGTACTTC. This codes for CASSPDRYEQYF.